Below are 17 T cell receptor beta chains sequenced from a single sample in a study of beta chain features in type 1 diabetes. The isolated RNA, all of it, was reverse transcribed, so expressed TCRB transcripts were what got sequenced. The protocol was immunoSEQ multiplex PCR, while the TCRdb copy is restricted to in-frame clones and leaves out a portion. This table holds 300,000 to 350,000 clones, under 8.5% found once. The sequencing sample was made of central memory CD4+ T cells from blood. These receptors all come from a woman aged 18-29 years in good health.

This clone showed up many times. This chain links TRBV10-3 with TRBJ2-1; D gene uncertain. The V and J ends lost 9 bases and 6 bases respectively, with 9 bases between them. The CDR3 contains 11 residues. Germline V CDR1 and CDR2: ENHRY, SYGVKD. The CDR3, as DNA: TGTGCCATGGGGAAAGGCAATGAGCAGTTCTTC. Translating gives CAMGKGNEQFF.

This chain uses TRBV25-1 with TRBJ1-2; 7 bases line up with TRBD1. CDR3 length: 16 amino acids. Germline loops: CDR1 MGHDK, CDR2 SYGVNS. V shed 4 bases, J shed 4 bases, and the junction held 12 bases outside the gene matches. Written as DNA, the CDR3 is TGTGCCAGCAGTGCCCCGACAGGGCTGGGACCCTATGGCTACACCTTC. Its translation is CASSAPTGLGPYGYTF.

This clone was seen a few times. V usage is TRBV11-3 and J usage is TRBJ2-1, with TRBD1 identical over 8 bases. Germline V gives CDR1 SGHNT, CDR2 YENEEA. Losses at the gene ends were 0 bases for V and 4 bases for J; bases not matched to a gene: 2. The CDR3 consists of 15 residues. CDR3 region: CASSLDRGPYNEQFF. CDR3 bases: TGTGCCAGCAGCTTAGACAGGGGGCCTTACAATGAGCAGTTCTTC.

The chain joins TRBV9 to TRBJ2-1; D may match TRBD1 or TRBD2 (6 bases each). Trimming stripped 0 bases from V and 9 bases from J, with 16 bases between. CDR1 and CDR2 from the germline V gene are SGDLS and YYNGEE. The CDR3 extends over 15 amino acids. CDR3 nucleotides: TGTGCCAGCAGCGTAGAGTCTCGGGGGCGGGGTGAGCAGTTCTTC. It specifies CASSVESRGRGEQFF.

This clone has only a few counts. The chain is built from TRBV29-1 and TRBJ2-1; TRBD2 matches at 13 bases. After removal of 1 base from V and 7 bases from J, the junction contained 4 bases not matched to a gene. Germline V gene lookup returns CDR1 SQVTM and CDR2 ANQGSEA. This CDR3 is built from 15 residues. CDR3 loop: CSVEVRTSGRNEQFF. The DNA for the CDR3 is TGCAGCGTTGAAGTCCGGACTAGCGGGAGAAATGAGCAGTTCTTC.

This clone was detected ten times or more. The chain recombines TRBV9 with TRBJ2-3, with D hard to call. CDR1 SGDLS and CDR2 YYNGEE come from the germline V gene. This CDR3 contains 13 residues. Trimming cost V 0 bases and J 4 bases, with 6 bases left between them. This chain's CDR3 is CASSVVVSDTQYF. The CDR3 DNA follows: TGTGCCAGCAGCGTAGTGGTCTCAGATACGCAGTATTTT.

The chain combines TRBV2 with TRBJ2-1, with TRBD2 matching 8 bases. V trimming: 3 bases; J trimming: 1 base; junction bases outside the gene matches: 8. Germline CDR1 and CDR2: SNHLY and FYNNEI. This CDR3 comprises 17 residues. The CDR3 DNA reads TGTGCCAGCAGTGAGTCTAGCGGGCTTATATCCTACAATGAGCAGTTCTTC. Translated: CASSESSGLISYNEQFF.

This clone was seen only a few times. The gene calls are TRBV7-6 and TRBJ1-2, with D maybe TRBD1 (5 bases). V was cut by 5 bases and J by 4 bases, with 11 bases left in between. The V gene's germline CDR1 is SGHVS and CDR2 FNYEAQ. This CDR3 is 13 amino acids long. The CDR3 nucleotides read TGTGCCAGCAGCCCGCGACAGTCCTATGGCTACACCTTC. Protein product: CASSPRQSYGYTF. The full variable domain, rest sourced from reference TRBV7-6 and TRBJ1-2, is GAGVSQSPRYKVTKRGQDVALRCDPISGHVSLYWYRQALGQGPEFLTYFNYEAQQDKSGLPNDRFSAERPEGSISTLTIQRTEQRDSAMYRCASSPRQSYGYTFGSGTRLTVV.

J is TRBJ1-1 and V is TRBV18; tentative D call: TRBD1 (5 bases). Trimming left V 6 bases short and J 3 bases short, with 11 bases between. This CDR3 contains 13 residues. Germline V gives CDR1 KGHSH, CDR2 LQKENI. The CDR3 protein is CASSTATDTEAFF. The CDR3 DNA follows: TGTGCCAGCTCGACGGCGACAGACACTGAAGCTTTCTTT.

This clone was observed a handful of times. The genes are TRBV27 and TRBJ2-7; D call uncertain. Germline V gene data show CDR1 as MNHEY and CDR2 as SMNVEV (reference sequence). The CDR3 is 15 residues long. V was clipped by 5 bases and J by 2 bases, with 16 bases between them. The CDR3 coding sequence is TGTGCCAGCAGTCTATACGGTCAACCTACCTACGAGCAGTACTTC. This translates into CASSLYGQPTYEQYF.

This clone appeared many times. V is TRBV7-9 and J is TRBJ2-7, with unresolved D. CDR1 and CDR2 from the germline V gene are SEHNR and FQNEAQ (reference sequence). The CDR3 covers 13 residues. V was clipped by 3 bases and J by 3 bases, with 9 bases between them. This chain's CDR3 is CASSFDTDYEQYF. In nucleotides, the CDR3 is TGTGCCAGCAGCTTCGACACGGACTACGAGCAGTACTTC.

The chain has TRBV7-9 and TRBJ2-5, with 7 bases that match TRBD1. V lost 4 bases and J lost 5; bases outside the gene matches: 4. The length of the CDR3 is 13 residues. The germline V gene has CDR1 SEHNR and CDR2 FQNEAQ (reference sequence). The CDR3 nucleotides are TGTGCCAGCAGCTCAAACAGGGGTGAGACCCAGTACTTC. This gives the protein CASSSNRGETQYF.

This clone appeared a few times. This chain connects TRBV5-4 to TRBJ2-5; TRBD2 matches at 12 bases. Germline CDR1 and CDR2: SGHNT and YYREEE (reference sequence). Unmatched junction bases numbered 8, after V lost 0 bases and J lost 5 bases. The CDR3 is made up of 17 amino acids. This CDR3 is CASSLASGRVLTETQYF. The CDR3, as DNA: TGTGCCAGCAGCTTGGCTAGCGGGAGGGTATTAACGGAGACCCAGTACTTC. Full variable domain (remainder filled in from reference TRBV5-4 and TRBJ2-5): ETGVTQSPTHLIKTRGQQVTLRCSSQSGHNTVSWYQQALGQGPQFIFQYYREEENGRGNFPPRFSGLQFPNYSSELNVNALELDDSALYLCASSLASGRVLTETQYFGPGTRLLVL.

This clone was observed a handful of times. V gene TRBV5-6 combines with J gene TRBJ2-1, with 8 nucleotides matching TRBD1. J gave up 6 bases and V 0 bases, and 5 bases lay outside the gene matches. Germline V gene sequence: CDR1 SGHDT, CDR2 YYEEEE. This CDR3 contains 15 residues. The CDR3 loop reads CASSLGQGLGNEQFF. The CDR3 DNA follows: TGTGCCAGCAGCTTGGGACAGGGGTTGGGCAATGAGCAGTTCTTC.

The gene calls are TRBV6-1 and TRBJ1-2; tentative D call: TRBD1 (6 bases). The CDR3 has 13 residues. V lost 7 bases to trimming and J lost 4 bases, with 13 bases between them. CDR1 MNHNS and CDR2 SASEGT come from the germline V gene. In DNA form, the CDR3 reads TGTGCCAGCAATCGCAGGGGTACCTATGGCTACACCTTC. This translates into CASNRRGTYGYTF.

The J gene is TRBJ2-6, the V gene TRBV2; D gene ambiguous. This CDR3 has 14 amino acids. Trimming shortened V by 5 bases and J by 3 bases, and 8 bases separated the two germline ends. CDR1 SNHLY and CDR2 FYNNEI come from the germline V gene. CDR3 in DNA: TGTGCCAGCAGTTCCTTACTTGGGGCCAACGTCCTGACTTTC. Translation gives CASSSLLGANVLTF. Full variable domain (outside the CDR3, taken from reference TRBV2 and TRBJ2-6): EPEVTQTPSHQVTQMGQEVILRCVPISNHLYFYWYRQILGQKVEFLVSFYNNEISEKSEIFDDQFSVERPDGSNFTLKIRSTKLEDSAMYFCASSSLLGANVLTFGAGSRLTVL.

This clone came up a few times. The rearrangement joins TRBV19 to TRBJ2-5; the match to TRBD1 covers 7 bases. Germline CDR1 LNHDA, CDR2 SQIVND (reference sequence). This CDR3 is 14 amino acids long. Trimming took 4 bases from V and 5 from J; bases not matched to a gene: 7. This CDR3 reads CASSRRQGLETQYF. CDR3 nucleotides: TGTGCCAGTAGTAGGAGACAGGGTTTGGAGACCCAGTACTTC.